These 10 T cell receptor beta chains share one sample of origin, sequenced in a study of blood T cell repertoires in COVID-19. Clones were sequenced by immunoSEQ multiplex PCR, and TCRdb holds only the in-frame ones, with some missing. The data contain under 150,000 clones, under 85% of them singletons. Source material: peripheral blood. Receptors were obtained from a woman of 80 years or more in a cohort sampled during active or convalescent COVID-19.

CDR3 amino acids: CASSIQRDLPNEQYF. The DNA for the CDR3 is TGTGCCAGTAGTATACAACGGGACTTACCTAACGAGCAGTACTTC. This chain links TRBV19 with TRBJ2-7; D is perhaps TRBD2 (6 bases). This CDR3 comprises 15 residues. V was cut by 2 bases and J by 5 bases, with 16 bases left in between. The germline gives CDR1 LNHDA, CDR2 SQIVND (reference sequence).

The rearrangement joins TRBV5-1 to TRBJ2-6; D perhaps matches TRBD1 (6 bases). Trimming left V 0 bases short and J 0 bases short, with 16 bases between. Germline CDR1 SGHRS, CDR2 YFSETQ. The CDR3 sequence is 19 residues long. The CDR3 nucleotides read TGCGCCAGCAGCTTGGGGGGGCTCGGCCTTAGCTCTGGGGCCAACGTCCTGACTTTC. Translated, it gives CASSLGGLGLSSGANVLTF.

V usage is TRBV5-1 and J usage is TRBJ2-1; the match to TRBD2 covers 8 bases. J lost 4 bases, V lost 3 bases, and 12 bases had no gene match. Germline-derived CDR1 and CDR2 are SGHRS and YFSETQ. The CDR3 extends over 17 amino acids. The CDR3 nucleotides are TGCGCCAGCAGCTGGATGGGAAGCGGGGGACCTTACAATGAGCAGTTCTTC. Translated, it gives CASSWMGSGGPYNEQFF.

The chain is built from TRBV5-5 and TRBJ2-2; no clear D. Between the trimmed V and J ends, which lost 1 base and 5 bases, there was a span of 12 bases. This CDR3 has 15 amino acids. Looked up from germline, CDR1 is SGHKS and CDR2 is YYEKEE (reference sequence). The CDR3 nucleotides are TGTGCCAGCAGCTTGCTCCCGGGTCTAACCGGGGAGCTGTTTTTT. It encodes CASSLLPGLTGELFF.

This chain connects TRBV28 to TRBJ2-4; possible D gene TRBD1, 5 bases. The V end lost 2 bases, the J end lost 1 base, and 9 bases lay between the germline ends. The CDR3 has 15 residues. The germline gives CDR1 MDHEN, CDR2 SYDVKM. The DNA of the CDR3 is TGTGCCAGCAGTTTACCAGGGTCGGCCAAAAACATTCAGTACTTC. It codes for CASSLPGSAKNIQYF.

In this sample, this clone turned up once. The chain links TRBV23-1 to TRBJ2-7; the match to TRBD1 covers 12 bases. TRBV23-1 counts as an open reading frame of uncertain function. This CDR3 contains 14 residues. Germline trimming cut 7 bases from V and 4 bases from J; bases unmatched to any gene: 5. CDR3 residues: CASTPGQGAYEQYF. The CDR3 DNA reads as TGCGCCAGCACCCCGGGACAGGGGGCTTACGAGCAGTACTTC.

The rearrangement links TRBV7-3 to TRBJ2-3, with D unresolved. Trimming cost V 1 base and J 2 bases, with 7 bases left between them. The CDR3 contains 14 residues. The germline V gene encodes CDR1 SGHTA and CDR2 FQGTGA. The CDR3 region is CASSLRQSTDTQYF. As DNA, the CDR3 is TGTGCCAGCAGCTTAAGGCAGTCCACAGATACGCAGTATTTT.

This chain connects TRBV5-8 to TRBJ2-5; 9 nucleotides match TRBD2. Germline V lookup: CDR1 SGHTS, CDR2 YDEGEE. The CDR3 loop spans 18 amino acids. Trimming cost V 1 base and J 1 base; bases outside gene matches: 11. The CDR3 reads CASSLFRGSGGFQETQYF. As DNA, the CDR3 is TGTGCCAGCAGCTTGTTCAGGGGTAGCGGGGGTTTCCAAGAGACCCAGTACTTC. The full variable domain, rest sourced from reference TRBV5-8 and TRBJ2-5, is EAGVTQSPTHLIKTRGQQATLRCSPISGHTSVYWYQQALGLGLQFLLWYDEGEERNRGNFPPRFSGRQFPNYSSELNVNALELEDSALYLCASSLFRGSGGFQETQYFGPGTRLLVL.

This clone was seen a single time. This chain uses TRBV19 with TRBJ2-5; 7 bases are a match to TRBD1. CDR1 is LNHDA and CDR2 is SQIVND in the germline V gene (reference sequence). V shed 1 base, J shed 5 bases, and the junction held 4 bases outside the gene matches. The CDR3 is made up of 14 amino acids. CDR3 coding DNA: TGTGCCAGTAGTATAGGACAGGGCCCTGAGACCCAGTACTTC. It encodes CASSIGQGPETQYF. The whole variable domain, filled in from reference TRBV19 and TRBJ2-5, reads DGGITQSPKYLFRKEGQNVTLSCEQNLNHDAMYWYRQDPGQGLRLIYYSQIVNDFQKGDIAEGYSVSREKKESFPLTVTSAQKNPTAFYLCASSIGQGPETQYFGPGTRLLVL.

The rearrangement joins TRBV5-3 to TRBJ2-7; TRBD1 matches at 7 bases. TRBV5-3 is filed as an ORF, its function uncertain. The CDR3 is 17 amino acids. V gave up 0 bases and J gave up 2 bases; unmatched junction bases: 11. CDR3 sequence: CARSLGRDSRIPYEQYV. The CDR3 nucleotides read TGTGCCAGAAGCTTGGGTCGGGACAGTAGAATACCCTACGAGCAGTACGTC.